These 29 T cell receptor beta chains share one sample of origin, sequenced in a study of cytomegalovirus exposure and HLA in healthy donors. PCR was performed using 60 Vbeta and 13 Jbeta primers. The assay was immunoSEQ multiplex PCR, and TCRdb's table has in-frame clones only and misses some. Among 160,000 or so clones listed, around 79% were seen once. Sequencing was performed on PBMCs. These receptors originate from a woman aged 40 to 50 in good health and CMV-seronegative.

This clone was recorded once. This chain uses TRBV28 with TRBJ2-1, with D tentatively TRBD1 (5 bases). The CDR3 totals 11 residues. Germline values: CDR1 MDHEN, CDR2 SYDVKM. The V and J ends lost 4 bases and 12 bases respectively, with 10 bases between them. The CDR3 sequence: CASSSFRGQFF. CDR3 in DNA: TGTGCCAGCAGTTCATTTAGGGGGCAGTTCTTC.

This sequence joins TRBV4-1 and TRBJ2-5; TRBD2 aligns across 7 bases. J lost 0 bases, V lost 1 base, and 8 bases had no gene match. This CDR3 has 17 residues. Germline V CDR1 and CDR2: MGHRA, YSYEKL. The CDR3: CASSQGRGAGHQETQYF. DNA of the CDR3: TGCGCCAGCAGCCAAGGGAGAGGAGCGGGGCACCAAGAGACCCAGTACTTC.

The genes are TRBV2 and TRBJ2-7; tentatively, D is TRBD2 (5 bases). Germline values: CDR1 SNHLY, CDR2 FYNNEI. V lost 4 bases, J lost 3 bases, and 7 bases lay in between. This CDR3 has 12 residues. The CDR3 DNA sequence: TGTGCCAGCAGTGCGAGCGGCTACGAGCAGTACTTC. Translated: CASSASGYEQYF.

The genes are TRBV9 and TRBJ2-5; 15 bases are a match to TRBD2. The J segment lost 1 base and the V segment lost 2 bases, leaving 12 bases of the junction unmatched. This CDR3 is 20 amino acids long. Germline CDR1 reads SGDLS; CDR2 reads YYNGEE. CDR3 DNA sequence: TGTGCCAGCAGCGTGAGGGGAGGGACTAGCGGGGGGCATAGCCAAGAGACCCAGTACTTC. It translates to CASSVRGGTSGGHSQETQYF.

The chain links TRBV4-1 to TRBJ1-2; no firm D call. Germline CDR1 reads MGHRA; CDR2 reads YSYEKL. The CDR3 runs to 15 residues. V dropped 3 bases and J dropped 4 bases, with 15 bases sitting between them. Here the CDR3 DNA reads TGCGCCAGCAGCCATTTAGAGGTTGGCGCCTATGGCTACACCTTC. This gives the protein CASSHLEVGAYGYTF.

The genes are TRBV2 and TRBJ2-7; D remains ambiguous. Deletions cut 1 base from V and 0 bases from J, with 7 bases between. Germline CDR1 is SNHLY and CDR2 is FYNNEI. The CDR3 spans 14 residues. In DNA, the CDR3 is TGTGCCAGCAGTGAAGGGTACAACTCCTACGAGCAGTACTTC. Translation gives CASSEGYNSYEQYF.

The chain recombines TRBV9 with TRBJ2-5, with D possibly being TRBD2 (5 bases). Germline lookup yields CDR1 SGDLS and CDR2 YYNGEE. The CDR3 spans 14 residues. V was trimmed by 0 bases and J by 5 bases, leaving 11 bases between them. Here the CDR3 reads CASSVGTLIETQYF. For the CDR3, the DNA is TGTGCCAGCAGCGTAGGGACTCTCATCGAGACCCAGTACTTC.

This clone occurred once. V and J are TRBV4-2 and TRBJ2-2, with TRBD2 matching 8 bases. This CDR3 spans 18 amino acids. V was pared by 0 bases and J by 7 bases, with 13 bases of the junction left unmatched. Germline V CDR1 and CDR2: LGHNA, YNFKEQ. The CDR3 reads CASSQDQAFGGALGELFF. The CDR3 coding sequence is TGTGCCAGCAGCCAAGATCAGGCGTTCGGGGGGGCCCTCGGGGAGCTGTTTTTT.

The V gene is TRBV2, the J gene TRBJ2-6; no definite D call. CDR3 length: 15 residues. V lost 4 bases to trimming and J lost 0 bases, with 7 bases between them. Germline V gene lookup returns CDR1 SNHLY and CDR2 FYNNEI. CDR3 amino acids: CASSARSSGANVLTF. The CDR3 DNA reads TGTGCCAGCAGTGCGAGGAGCTCTGGGGCCAACGTCCTGACTTTC.

As for this clone: Mismatch with germline at one junction end may stem from a read error. The chain combines TRBV11-2 with TRBJ2-2, with a tentative D call TRBD1 (6 bases). Germline lookup yields CDR1 SGHAT and CDR2 FQNNGV. The CDR3 consists of 13 residues. In DNA, the CDR3 is TGTGCCAGCAGCGTAGACAGGACCGGGGAGCTGTTTTTT. This sequence encodes CASSVDRTGELFF.

This chain uses TRBV18 with TRBJ2-7, with D perhaps TRBD2 (6 bases). Germline V CDR1 and CDR2: KGHSH, LQKENI. This CDR3 contains 17 residues. Trimming stripped 3 bases from V and 2 bases from J, with 20 bases between. The CDR3 region is CASSPLEGKFSTYEQYF. CDR3 in DNA: TGTGCCAGCTCACCCCTGGAGGGTAAGTTCAGCACCTACGAGCAGTACTTC.

V usage is TRBV7-9 and J usage is TRBJ2-5; TRBD2 matches at 8 bases. Matching the DNA end better, TRBJ2-7 makes the J call doubtful. CDR3 length: 17 amino acids. In germline, CDR1 is SEHNR, CDR2 FQNEAQ (reference sequence). CDR3 DNA: TGTGCCAGCAGCGCACTCCCCAGCGGGGGCCCTTCCTACGAGCAGTACTTC. This gives the protein CASSALPSGGPSYEQYF.

The chain links TRBV5-1 to TRBJ1-3; a possible D gene is TRBD1 (6 bases). V lost 1 base and J 0 bases, leaving 11 bases between the germline ends. Germline V lookup: CDR1 SGHRS, CDR2 YFSETQ. The CDR3 is 16 amino acids. The CDR3 is CASSLRTASSGNTIYF. In DNA form, the CDR3 reads TGCGCCAGCAGCTTGCGGACAGCCAGCTCTGGAAACACCATATATTTT.

V usage is TRBV18 and J usage is TRBJ2-1, with 13 nucleotides matching TRBD2. Losses at the gene ends were 3 bases for V and 7 bases for J; bases not matched to a gene: 3. CDR1 and CDR2 from the germline V gene are KGHSH and LQKENI. The CDR3 has 15 residues. CDR3 amino acids: CASSPGLAGANEQFF. The CDR3 DNA sequence: TGTGCCAGCTCACCTGGACTAGCGGGGGCTAATGAGCAGTTCTTC.

The genes are TRBV19 and TRBJ1-2; a possible D gene is TRBD1 (5 bases). V was shortened by 3 bases and J by 4 bases, with 9 bases between the two germline ends. The CDR3 loop spans 13 amino acids. From germline, CDR1 is LNHDA and CDR2 SQIVND (reference sequence). CDR3 amino acids: CASSIQGLYGYTF. CDR3 nucleotides: TGTGCCAGTAGTATCCAGGGACTCTATGGCTACACCTTC.

The genes are TRBV7-9 and TRBJ1-1; a possible D gene is TRBD1 (5 bases). This CDR3 has 14 residues. Trimming took 5 bases from V and 2 from J, leaving 12 bases between them. CDR1 and CDR2 from the germline V gene are SEHNR and FQNEAQ (reference sequence). This CDR3 reads CASSLQGINTEAFF. Written as DNA, the CDR3 is TGTGCCAGCAGCCTTCAGGGAATTAACACTGAAGCTTTCTTT.

The chain joins TRBV28 to TRBJ2-1; the match to TRBD1 covers 8 bases. CDR3 size: 15 residues. V was pared by 3 bases and J by 4 bases, with 5 bases of the junction left unmatched. The germline V gene encodes CDR1 MDHEN and CDR2 SYDVKM. The CDR3 reads CASSFVTGAYNEQFF. As DNA, the CDR3 is TGTGCCAGCAGTTTTGTGACAGGGGCGTACAATGAGCAGTTCTTC.

The chain is built from TRBV2 and TRBJ1-6; perhaps TRBD1 as D (5 bases). The V end lost 4 bases, the J end lost 9 bases, and 10 bases lay between the germline ends. Per germline, CDR1 SNHLY and CDR2 FYNNEI. The CDR3 loop spans 13 amino acids. This CDR3 is CASSGQGGSPLHF. The CDR3, as DNA: TGTGCCAGCAGTGGGCAGGGCGGTTCACCCCTCCACTTT. Combining the CDR3 with reference TRBV2 and TRBJ1-6 gives the whole variable domain EPEVTQTPSHQVTQMGQEVILRCVPISNHLYFYWYRQILGQKVEFLVSFYNNEISEKSEIFDDQFSVERPDGSNFTLKIRSTKLEDSAMYFCASSGQGGSPLHFGNGTRLTVT.

To note about this clone: At the DNA level, this CDR3 is encoded by other sequences in the same sample as well. This chain links TRBV28 with TRBJ1-2; TRBD1 agrees at 7 bases. The CDR3 sequence is 12 residues long. CDR1 MDHEN and CDR2 SYDVKM come from the germline V gene. The trim removed 7 bases at V and 4 bases at J, leaving 3 bases unmatched. The CDR3 region has the DNA TGTGCCAGCACTAGGGACAGCTATGGCTACACCTTC. The encoded protein is CASTRDSYGYTF.

The chain recombines TRBV12-1 with TRBJ1-6; the D call in the table, TRBD1, was not verified against the DNA. TRBV12-1 is marked as a pseudogene. The CDR3 length is 16 residues. Here the CDR3 reads CASSPPRQGPLSPLHF. As DNA, the CDR3 is TGTGCCAGCAGCCCCCCTCGACAGGGTCCCCTATCACCCCTCCACTTT.

The chain employs TRBV5-1 and TRBJ1-5; D may be TRBD1 (6 bases). Trimming shortened V by 1 base and J by 7 bases, and 12 bases separated the two germline ends. The CDR3 sequence is 14 residues long. Germline assignment: CDR1 SGHRS and CDR2 YFSETQ. The CDR3 region is CASSLLGAGQPQHF. The CDR3 DNA reads as TGCGCCAGCAGCTTGCTGGGGGCCGGACAGCCCCAGCATTTT.

The rearrangement joins TRBV18 to TRBJ2-7, with a possible D match to TRBD1 (6 bases). Trimming removed 8 bases from V and 3 bases from J, with 17 bases in between. The germline gives CDR1 KGHSH, CDR2 LQKENI. The CDR3 has 14 amino acids. CDR3 loop: CASQTGSHNYEQYF. CDR3 coding DNA: TGTGCCAGCCAAACAGGGTCCCATAACTACGAGCAGTACTTC.

The rearrangement joins TRBV5-6 to TRBJ1-1; TRBD1 matches at 8 bases. The CDR3 is made up of 15 amino acids. The V gene end was trimmed by 4 bases and the J gene end by 2 bases; junction bases not matched to a gene: 7. Germline V gene sequence: CDR1 SGHDT, CDR2 YYEEEE. As DNA, the CDR3 is TGTGCCAGCAGCACGGCTGGGACAGGCAACACTGAAGCTTTCTTT. As protein: CASSTAGTGNTEAFF.

The rearrangement joins TRBV4-1 to TRBJ2-1; 10 bases match TRBD2. The CDR3 sequence is 17 residues long. V lost 0 bases and J lost 3; bases outside the gene matches: 5. CDR1 is MGHRA and CDR2 is YSYEKL in the germline V gene. CDR3 protein: CASSQDRRTSGYNEQFF. CDR3 coding DNA: TGCGCCAGCAGCCAAGATCGCCGGACTAGCGGCTACAATGAGCAGTTCTTC.

As for this clone: Other DNA sequences within the sample encode an identical CDR3. V gene TRBV5-1 combines with J gene TRBJ2-1; 7 bases align to TRBD2. Per the germline V gene, CDR1 is SGHRS and CDR2 is YFSETQ. This CDR3 has 15 amino acids. Trimming removed 7 bases from V and 1 base from J; junction bases left unmatched: 8. The CDR3 protein is CASGLAGVSYNEQFF. CDR3 nucleotides: TGCGCCAGCGGACTGGCGGGGGTTTCCTACAATGAGCAGTTCTTC.

This chain connects TRBV9 to TRBJ1-2; TRBD1 is a possible D gene (5 bases). Trimming took off 0 bases at V and 8 bases at J, with 17 bases between the two ends. Germline CDR1 and CDR2: SGDLS and YYNGEE. The CDR3 length is 15 residues. This chain's CDR3 is CASSVVGGLHKGYTF. CDR3 DNA sequence: TGTGCCAGCAGCGTAGTCGGGGGACTTCATAAGGGCTACACCTTC.

This chain links TRBV18 with TRBJ2-4; tentatively, D is TRBD1 (5 bases). The V and J ends lost 1 base and 8 bases respectively, with 12 bases between them. Germline lookup yields CDR1 KGHSH and CDR2 LQKENI. This CDR3 is 14 amino acids long. The CDR3 DNA reads as TGTGCCAGCTCACCACAAGCCACAGGTGACATTCAGTACTTC. Protein product: CASSPQATGDIQYF.

CDR3 sequence: CASSLAYRGLGEQYF. The CDR3 DNA follows: TGTGCCAGCAGCTTAGCTTACAGGGGCCTGGGCGAGCAGTACTTC. The J gene is TRBJ2-7, the V gene TRBV7-2; TRBD1 agrees at 7 bases. This CDR3 region has 15 residues. The germline V gene encodes CDR1 SGHTA and CDR2 FQGNSA. V shed 0 bases and J 6 bases; nucleotides not matched to a gene: 8.

This chain connects TRBV10-3 to TRBJ2-1; tentatively, D is TRBD1 (5 bases). The CDR3 length is 18 residues. Germline assignment: CDR1 ENHRY and CDR2 SYGVKD. Deletions cut 0 bases from V and 1 base from J, with 16 bases between. The CDR3 bases are TGTGCCATCAGTGAGTCGTGGTCCGGGCAGGGTTCCTACAATGAGCAGTTCTTC. It is translated as CAISESWSGQGSYNEQFF.